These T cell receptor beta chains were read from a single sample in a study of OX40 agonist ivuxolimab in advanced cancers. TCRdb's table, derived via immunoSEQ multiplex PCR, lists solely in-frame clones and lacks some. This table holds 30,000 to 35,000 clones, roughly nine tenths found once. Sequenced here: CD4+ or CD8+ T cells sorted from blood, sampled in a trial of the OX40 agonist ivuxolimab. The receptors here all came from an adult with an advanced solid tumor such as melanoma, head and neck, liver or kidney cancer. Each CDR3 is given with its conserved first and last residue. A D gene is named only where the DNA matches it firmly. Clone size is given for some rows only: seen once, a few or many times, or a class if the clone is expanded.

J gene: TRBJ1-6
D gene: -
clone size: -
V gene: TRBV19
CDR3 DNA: TGTGCCAGTAGCTACGGACAAGGGTTACAATCCCTCCACTTT
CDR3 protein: CASSYGQGLQSLHF

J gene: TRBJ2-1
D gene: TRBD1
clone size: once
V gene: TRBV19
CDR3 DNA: TGTGCCACCCGATCGACAGGGGGGTACAATGAGCAGTTCTTC
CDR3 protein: CATRSTGGYNEQFF

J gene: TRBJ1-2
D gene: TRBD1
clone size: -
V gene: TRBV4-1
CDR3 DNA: TGCGCCAGCAGCCTCGGACAGGGACCTCTGCCCGTGGATGGCTACACCTTC
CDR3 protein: CASSLGQGPLPVDGYTF

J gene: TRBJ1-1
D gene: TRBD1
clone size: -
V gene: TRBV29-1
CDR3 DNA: TGCAGCGCCGACGGACAGGGTGTTTCTGAAGCTTTCTTT
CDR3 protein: CSADGQGVSEAFF

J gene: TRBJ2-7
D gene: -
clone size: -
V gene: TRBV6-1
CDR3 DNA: TGTGCCAGCAGTGCCCCCCCTGGTCCCTCCTACGAGCAGTACTTC
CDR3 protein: CASSAPPGPSYEQYF

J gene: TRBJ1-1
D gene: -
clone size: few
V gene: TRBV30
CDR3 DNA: TGTGCCTGGAGTGTTTCTATAAGCACTGAAGCTTTCTTT
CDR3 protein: CAWSVSISTEAFF

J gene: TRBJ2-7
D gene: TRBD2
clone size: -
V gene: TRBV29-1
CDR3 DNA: TGCAGCGTTGCCGGGACTAGCGGGAGCTCCTACGAGCAGTACTTC
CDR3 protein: CSVAGTSGSSYEQYF

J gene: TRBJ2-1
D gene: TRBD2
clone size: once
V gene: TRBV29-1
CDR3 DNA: TGCAGCGTTGAGAGGACTAGCTTTCGCAATGAGCAGTTCTTC
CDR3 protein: CSVERTSFRNEQFF

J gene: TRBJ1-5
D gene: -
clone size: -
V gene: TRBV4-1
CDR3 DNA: TGCGCCAGCAGCCCAACCCTCGGCAATCAGCCCCAGCATTTT
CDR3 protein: CASSPTLGNQPQHF

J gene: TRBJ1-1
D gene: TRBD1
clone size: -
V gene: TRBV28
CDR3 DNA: TGTGCCAGCAGTTTGTCCCCAGGGGGCATTACTGAAGCTTTCTTT
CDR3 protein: CASSLSPGGITEAFF

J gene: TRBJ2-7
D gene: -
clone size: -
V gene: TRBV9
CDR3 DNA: TGTGCCAGCAGCCTTCGTCCGAGTTGGCAGGGAGACTACGAGCAGTACTTC
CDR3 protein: CASSLRPSWQGDYEQYF

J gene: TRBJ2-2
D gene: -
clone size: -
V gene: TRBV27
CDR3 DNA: TGTGCCAGCAGTTTACCGAACACCGGGGAGCTGTTTTTT
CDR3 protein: CASSLPNTGELFF

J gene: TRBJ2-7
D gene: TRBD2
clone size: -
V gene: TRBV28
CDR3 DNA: TGTGCCAGCAGTTTTAAACTAGCGAACTACGAGCAGTACTTC
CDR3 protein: CASSFKLANYEQYF

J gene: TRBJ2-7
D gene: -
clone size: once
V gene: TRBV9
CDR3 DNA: TGTGCCAGCAGCCCACGAGTCTCCTACGAGCAGTACTTC
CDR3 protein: CASSPRVSYEQYF

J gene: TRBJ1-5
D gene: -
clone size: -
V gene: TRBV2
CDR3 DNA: TGTGCCAGCAGTACTTGGGGGGGGGAGAATCAGCCCCAGCATTTT
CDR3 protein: CASSTWGGENQPQHF

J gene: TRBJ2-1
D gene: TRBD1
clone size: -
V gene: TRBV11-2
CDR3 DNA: TGTGCCAGCAGCTTAGAAGGATTCGGGACAGGGGGCTTGGATGAGCAGTTCTTC
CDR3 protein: CASSLEGFGTGGLDEQFF